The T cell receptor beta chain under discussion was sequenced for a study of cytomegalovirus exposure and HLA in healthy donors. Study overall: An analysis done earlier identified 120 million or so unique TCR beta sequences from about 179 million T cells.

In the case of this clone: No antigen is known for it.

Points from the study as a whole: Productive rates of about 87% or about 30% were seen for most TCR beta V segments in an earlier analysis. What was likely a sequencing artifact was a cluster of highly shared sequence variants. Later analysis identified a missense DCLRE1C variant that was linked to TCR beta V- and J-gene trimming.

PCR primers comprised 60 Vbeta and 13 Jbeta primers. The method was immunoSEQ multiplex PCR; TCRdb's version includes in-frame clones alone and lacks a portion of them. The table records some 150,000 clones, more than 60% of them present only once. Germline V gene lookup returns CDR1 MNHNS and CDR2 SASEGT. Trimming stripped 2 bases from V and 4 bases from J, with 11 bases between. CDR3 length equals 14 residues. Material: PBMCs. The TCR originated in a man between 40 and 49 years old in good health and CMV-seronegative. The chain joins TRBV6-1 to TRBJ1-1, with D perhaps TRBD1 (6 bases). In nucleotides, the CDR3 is TGTGCCAGCAGTGAACCGACAGGAAGCACTGAAGCTTTCTTT. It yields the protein CASSEPTGSTEAFF.